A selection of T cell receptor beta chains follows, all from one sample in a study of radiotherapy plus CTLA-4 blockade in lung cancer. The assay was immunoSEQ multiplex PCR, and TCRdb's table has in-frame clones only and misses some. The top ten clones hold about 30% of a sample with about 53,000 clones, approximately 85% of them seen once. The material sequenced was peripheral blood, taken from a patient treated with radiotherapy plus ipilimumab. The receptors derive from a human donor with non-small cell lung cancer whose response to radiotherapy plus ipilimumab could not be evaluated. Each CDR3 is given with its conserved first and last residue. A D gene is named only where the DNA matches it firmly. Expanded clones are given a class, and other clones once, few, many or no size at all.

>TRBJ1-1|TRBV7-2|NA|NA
TGTGCCAGCAGCTTAGCGCTTCAGGGCGCTGAAGCTTTCTTT
CASSLALQGAEAFF
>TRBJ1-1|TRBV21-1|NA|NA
TGTGCCAGCAGCAAAGATAACAGGTTTAATAAGCACACTGAAGCTTTCTTT
CASSKDNRFNKHTEAFF
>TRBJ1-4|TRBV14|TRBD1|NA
TGTGCCAGCAGCCAAAGGAGAGGGGTAGACAGGGGCTACGAAAAACTGTTTTTT
CASSQRRGVDRGYEKLFF
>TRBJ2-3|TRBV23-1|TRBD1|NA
TGCGCCAGCAGTCAACCGTCTCGGGACAGGGGAACCACAGATACGCAGTATTTT
CASSQPSRDRGTTDTQYF
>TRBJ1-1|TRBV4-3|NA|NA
TGCGCCAGCAGCCAACTCGACAAAAGCACTGGGGAAGCTTTCTTT
CASSQLDKSTGEAFF
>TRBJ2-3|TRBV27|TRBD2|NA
TGTGCCAGCAGTAGCGGACTAGCGGGAGGGTTCACAGATACGCAGTATTTT
CASSSGLAGGFTDTQYF
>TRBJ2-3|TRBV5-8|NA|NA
TGTGCCAGCAGCTTAAGGCGGAAATTCACCTCGTTCACAGATACGCAGTATTTT
CASSLRRKFTSFTDTQYF
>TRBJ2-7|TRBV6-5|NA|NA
TGTGCCAGCAGTTACGGATACAGGGAGGGCTACGAGCAGTACTTC
CASSYGYREGYEQYF
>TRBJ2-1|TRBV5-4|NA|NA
TGTGCCAGCAGCGGAGACCAATCGGGAAACGAGCAGTTCTTC
CASSGDQSGNEQFF
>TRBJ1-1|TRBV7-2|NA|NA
TGTGCCAGCAGCTTAGTAGCGGGTATTAACACTGAAGCTTTCTTT
CASSLVAGINTEAFF
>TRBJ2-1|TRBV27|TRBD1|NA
TGTGCCAGCAGTTTACAGGGGGCTCCCTACAATGAGCAGTTCTTC
CASSLQGAPYNEQFF
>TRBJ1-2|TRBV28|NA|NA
TGTGCCAGCAGTGAGGGCTTTACCGTCTATGGCTACACCTTC
CASSEGFTVYGYTF
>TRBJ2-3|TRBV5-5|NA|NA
TGTGCCAGCAGCTTGGACCAGGCGAGCATGGCAGATACGCAGTATTTT
CASSLDQASMADTQYF
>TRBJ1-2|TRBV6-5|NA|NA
TGTGCCAGCAGCCGACGGACTGGGCTGGGAGGCTACACCTTC
CASSRRTGLGGYTF
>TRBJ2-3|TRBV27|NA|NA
TGTGCCAGCAGCCCTATCCCCCCACAGAACGACACAGATACGCAGTATTTT
CASSPIPPQNDTDTQYF
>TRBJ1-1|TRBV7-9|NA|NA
TGTGCCAGCAGCTTAGGCGAGAACACTGAAGCTTTCTTT
CASSLGENTEAFF
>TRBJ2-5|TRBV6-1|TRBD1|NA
TGTGCCAGCAGTGTTAGGACAGGGATCCAAGAGACCCAGTACTTC
CASSVRTGIQETQYF
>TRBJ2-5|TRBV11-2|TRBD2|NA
TGTGCCAGCAGCCCCTTAGCGGGAGTCGAGACCCAGTACTTC
CASSPLAGVETQYF
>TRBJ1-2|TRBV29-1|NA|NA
TGCAGCGTTGTTTGGGCCTATGGCTACACCTTC
CSVVWAYGYTF
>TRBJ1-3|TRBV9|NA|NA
TGTGCCAGCAGCTCAAGAGCTGGAAACACCATATATTTT
CASSSRAGNTIYF
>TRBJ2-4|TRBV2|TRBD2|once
TGTGCCGTCGGGGAGGGAAACATTCAGTACTTC
CAVGEGNIQYF
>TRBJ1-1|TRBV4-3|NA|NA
TGCGCCAGCAGCCAACCTGACAGGTCTCGTAAAGCTTTCTTT
CASSQPDRSRKAFF
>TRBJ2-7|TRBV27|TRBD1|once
TGTGCCAGCAGTTTACCGGGACAGGCGATCTACGAGCAGTACTTC
CASSLPGQAIYEQYF